The 32 T cell receptor beta chains reported below all come from one sample, sequenced in a study of T cell repertoires in cytomegalovirus infection. TCRdb used MiXCR to reprocess the reads, holding one entry per CDR3 protein. The table lists more than 400,000 distinct CDR3 sequences, more than 25% of them singletons. The specimen sequenced was PBMCs. These receptors were collected from a human donor in good health (CMV status not recorded). Some clones in this sample may be carry-over from other donors' samples.

This clonotype was detected many times. The rearrangement joins TRBV7-8 to TRBJ2-7; 10 bases map to TRBD2. Germline V CDR1 and CDR2: SGHVS, FQNEAQ. J gave up 1 base and V 0 bases, and 3 bases lay outside the gene matches. The CDR3 consists of 16 residues. The CDR3 sequence is CASSLAPSGSSYEQYF. DNA for the CDR3: TGTGCCAGCAGCTTAGCGCCTAGCGGGAGTTCCTACGAGCAGTACTTC.

This clonotype was counted many times. The V and J genes are TRBV7-3 and TRBJ2-3; 12 bases line up with TRBD2. The CDR3 extends over 16 amino acids. Germline-derived CDR1 and CDR2 are SGHTA and FQGTGA. Trimming cost V 6 bases and J 6 bases; bases outside gene matches: 10. The CDR3, as DNA: TGTGCCAGCAGATCCGGACTAGCGGGAAAGTTGGATACGCAGTATTTT. This gives the protein CASRSGLAGKLDTQYF.

The table lists this clonotype with a few counts. An end of the junction does not agree with germline; a read error may underlie this. V usage is TRBV7-6 and J usage is TRBJ2-1; 11 positions agree with TRBD2. The CDR3 consists of 17 residues. Per the germline V gene, CDR1 is SGHVS and CDR2 is FNYEAQ. The CDR3 DNA reads as TGTGCCAGCAGCCTGGGGGGTAGCGGGAGGGGAGGGAATGAGCAATTCTTC. The encoded protein is CASSLGGSGRGGNEQFF.

This clonotype has a count of ten or more. The chain is built from TRBV7-8 and TRBJ2-5; 10 bases match TRBD2. Germline CDR1 and CDR2: SGHVS and FQNEAQ. This CDR3 comprises 15 residues. The ends lost 1 base at V and 4 bases at J; junction bases unmatched: 3. CDR3 coding DNA: TGTGCCAGCAGCTTAGTAGCGGGAGGTTCAGAGACCCAGTACTTC. This codes for CASSLVAGGSETQYF.

There are a few counts of this clonotype. This chain joins TRBV7-9 and TRBJ2-7; D is unresolved. Germline V gene lookup returns CDR1 SEHNR and CDR2 FQNEAQ (reference sequence). V gave up 1 base and J gave up 6 bases, with 10 bases separating them. The CDR3 extends over 13 amino acids. CDR3 protein: CASSLDQEPEQYV. Here the CDR3 DNA reads TGTGCCAGCAGCTTAGATCAGGAACCCGAGCAGTACGTC.

Written as DNA, the CDR3 is TGTGCCACCAGTGACCCGTTCTTCGATACGCAGTATTTT. Translating it yields CATSDPFFDTQYF. The V and J genes are TRBV24-1 and TRBJ2-3; D not resolved. Germline V gives CDR1 KGHDR, CDR2 SFDVKD. Trimming cost V 4 bases and J 6 bases, with 10 bases left between them. This CDR3 region has 13 residues.

The chain couples TRBV24-1 to TRBJ2-1; 14 bases are shared with TRBD2. CDR1 and CDR2 (germline): KGHDR, SFDVKD. The length of the CDR3 is 16 residues. The V and J ends lost 5 bases and 4 bases, in that order; junction bases with no gene match: 3. The DNA for the CDR3 is TGTGCCACCAGTGGGACTAGCGGGGGGAGTTACAATGAGCAGTTCTTC. This encodes CATSGTSGGSYNEQFF.

The gene calls are TRBV12-3 or TRBV12-4 and TRBJ2-4; 10 positions agree with TRBD2. V shed 1 base and J 7 bases; nucleotides not matched to a gene: 1. The CDR3 extends over 14 amino acids. The CDR3 here is CASSLVGLANIQYF. DNA of the CDR3: TGTGCCAGCAGTTTAGTGGGACTAGCGAACATTCAGTACTTC.

This clonotype was counted a few times. The J gene is TRBJ2-7, the V gene TRBV7-2; no clear D. V gave up 4 bases and J gave up 4 bases, with 14 bases separating them. This CDR3 spans 14 amino acids. Germline V gene lookup returns CDR1 SGHTA and CDR2 FQGNSA. The CDR3 bases are TGTGCCAGCAGCTCCTTCCCGACCTATTACGAGCAGTACTTC. It encodes CASSSFPTYYEQYF.

V gene TRBV4-2 combines with J gene TRBJ2-7; 8 positions match TRBD2. V dropped 1 base and J dropped 6; count of bases not matched to a gene: 8. The CDR3 contains 15 residues. Germline V gives CDR1 LGHNA, CDR2 YNFKEQ. The CDR3 protein is CASSQVGGLAGEQYF. CDR3 in DNA: TGTGCCAGCAGCCAAGTAGGTGGACTAGCTGGCGAGCAGTACTTC.

The V gene is TRBV7-2, the J gene TRBJ2-1; TRBD1 matches 7 bases. V lost 4 bases and J lost 12; bases outside the gene matches: 6. This CDR3 has 12 amino acids. Germline lookup yields CDR1 SGHTA and CDR2 FQGNSA. CDR3 DNA sequence: TGTGCCAGCAGCTCCACCCGACAGGGGCAGTTCTTC. This codes for CASSSTRQGQFF.

The gene calls are TRBV6-2 or TRBV6-3 and TRBJ2-5, with TRBD2 identical over 11 bases. Trimming cost V 10 bases and J 7 bases; bases outside gene matches: 20. CDR3 length equals 17 residues. From germline, CDR1 is MNHEY and CDR2 SVGEGT. The CDR3 region has the DNA TGTGCCATCATAATAGCGGGAGGGATAGTTGCCCTCGGGACCCAGTACTTC. This encodes CAIIIAGGIVALGTQYF.

This clonotype was seen a few times. The chain employs TRBV27 and TRBJ2-3; unclear D gene. The V end lost 1 base, the J end lost 1 base, and 6 bases lay between the germline ends. Per the germline V gene, CDR1 is MNHEY and CDR2 is SMNVEV (reference sequence). This CDR3 contains 14 residues. As DNA, the CDR3 is TGTGCCAGCAGTTTATTACTCCGCACAGATACGCAGTATTTT. It codes for CASSLLLRTDTQYF.

J is TRBJ2-1 and V is TRBV7-9; TRBD2 agrees at 9 bases. This CDR3 comprises 17 residues. V was clipped by 3 bases and J by 8 bases; unmatched bases: 14. Germline V gene sequence: CDR1 SEHNR, CDR2 FQNEAQ (reference sequence). In DNA form, the CDR3 reads TGTGCCAGCAGCTTCTTAGCGGGGGCGGGACCCCTAGATGAGCAGTTCTTC. Translating it yields CASSFLAGAGPLDEQFF.

The chain joins TRBV6-2 or TRBV6-3 to TRBJ2-2; no clear D gene. Germline-derived CDR1 and CDR2 are MNHEY and SVGEGT. The ends were cut back, 10 bases at V and 8 bases at J, with 11 bases in the middle. This CDR3 has 11 residues. The CDR3 is CAIGSSGELFF. The CDR3 nucleotides are TGTGCCATCGGTTCTTCTGGGGAGCTGTTTTTT.

The CDR3 protein is CASRGNDRANYGYTF. CDR3 bases: TGTGCCAGCAGGGGGAACGACAGAGCTAACTATGGCTACACCTTC. V usage is TRBV6-1 and J usage is TRBJ1-2; TRBD1 might be the D (5 bases). The CDR3 has 15 amino acids. Germline CDR1 and CDR2: MNHNS and SASEGT. The V end lost 6 bases, the J end lost 0 bases, and 14 bases lay between the germline ends.

The chain combines TRBV6-2 or TRBV6-3 with TRBJ2-7, with TRBD2 matching over 7 bases. J lost 7 bases, V lost 5 bases, and 20 bases had no gene match. Germline values: CDR1 MNHEY, CDR2 SVGEGT. The CDR3 has 17 residues. The CDR3 loop reads CASSPGSSGHTGWEQYV. In nucleotides, the CDR3 is TGTGCCAGCAGTCCCGGATCTAGCGGTCATACCGGTTGGGAGCAGTACGTC.

The chain couples TRBV19 to TRBJ1-5, with a weak D call TRBD1 (5 bases). The CDR3 has 14 residues. V shed 6 bases and J shed 4 bases, with 13 bases lying between them. CDR1 LNHDA and CDR2 SQIVND come from the germline V gene (reference sequence). The CDR3 region has the DNA TGTGCCAGTAGGGAGCAGGGCGTAAATCAGCCCCAGCATTTT. Its translation: CASREQGVNQPQHF.

This clonotype was picked up many times. V usage is TRBV7-2 and J usage is TRBJ2-1, with a weak D call TRBD2 (5 bases). Germline V CDR1 and CDR2: SGHTA, FQGNSA. Trimming removed 5 bases from V and 9 bases from J, with 11 bases in between. The length of the CDR3 is 12 residues. The CDR3 region is CASSQTTLEQFF. The CDR3 nucleotides are TGTGCCAGCAGCCAGACTACCCTTGAGCAGTTCTTC.

The chain employs TRBV5-6 and TRBJ2-1; 9 bases are a match to TRBD2. CDR1 is SGHDT, CDR2 YYEEEE, per germline. This CDR3 contains 14 residues. J gave up 8 bases and V 4 bases, and 7 bases lay outside the gene matches. The CDR3 coding sequence is TGTGCCAGCAGCCCAGCGGGAGGATTGGATGAGCAGTTCTTC. Residues: CASSPAGGLDEQFF.

The chain couples TRBV9 to TRBJ1-1; no clear D. The CDR3 has 16 residues. The V gene lost 0 bases and the J gene lost 0 bases, with 12 bases spanning the gap. Germline CDR1 is SGDLS and CDR2 is YYNGEE. The CDR3 DNA follows: TGTGCCAGCAGCGTAGAAAGCGGAAGTATGAACACTGAAGCTTTCTTT. It yields the protein CASSVESGSMNTEAFF. Filled out from reference TRBV9 and TRBJ1-1, the complete variable domain reads DSGVTQTPKHLITATGQRVTLRCSPRSGDLSVYWYQQSLDQGLQFLIQYYNGEERAKGNILERFSAQQFPDLHSELNLSSLELGDSALYFCASSVESGSMNTEAFFGQGTRLTVV.

As DNA, the CDR3 is TGTGCCAGCAGCTTAGCTCCCGGGACGGCGAACACCGGGGAGCTGTTTTTT. Protein: CASSLAPGTANTGELFF. This chain connects TRBV7-2 to TRBJ2-2; perhaps D is TRBD1 or TRBD2 (5 bases each). This CDR3 region has 17 residues. Trimming removed 0 bases from V and 0 bases from J, with 11 bases in between. Germline CDR1 SGHTA, CDR2 FQGNSA.

CDR3 DNA: TGTGCCCGATCTAGCGGGAAGAATGAGCAGTTCTTC. Protein sequence: CARSSGKNEQFF. V is TRBV19 and J is TRBJ2-1; 9 bases agree with TRBD2. The CDR3 spans 12 residues. V was clipped by 11 bases and J by 7 bases; unmatched bases: 6. The germline V gene encodes CDR1 LNHDA and CDR2 SQIVND (reference sequence).

This clonotype was found a few times. The chain employs TRBV28 and TRBJ2-7; 10 positions agree with TRBD1. The J segment lost 4 bases and the V segment lost 8 bases, leaving 11 bases of the junction unmatched. The germline V gene encodes CDR1 MDHEN and CDR2 SYDVKM. The CDR3 covers 15 residues. CDR3 amino acids: CASSVGTGVEYEQYF. In DNA, the CDR3 is TGTGCCAGCTCCGTTGGGACAGGGGTAGAGTACGAGCAGTACTTC.

This clonotype was seen at least ten times. The chain joins TRBV7-2 to TRBJ1-6; D not certain. The CDR3 has 14 residues. V lost 5 bases, J lost 4 bases, and 9 bases lay in between. From germline, CDR1 is SGHTA and CDR2 FQGNSA. This CDR3 is CASSGRDYNSPLHF. The CDR3, as DNA: TGTGCCAGCAGCGGCAGAGATTATAATTCACCCCTCCACTTT.

The sample holds many counts of this clonotype. The chain links TRBV7-8 to TRBJ1-4, with D perhaps matching TRBD1 (5 bases). Trimming removed 1 base from V and 6 bases from J, with 12 bases in between. The length of the CDR3 is 15 residues. Germline-derived CDR1 and CDR2 are SGHVS and FQNEAQ. CDR3 amino acids: CASSLGRAGHEKLFF. In DNA form, the CDR3 reads TGTGCCAGCAGCTTAGGCAGGGCGGGGCATGAAAAACTGTTTTTT. The full variable domain, rest sourced from reference TRBV7-8 and TRBJ1-4, is GAGVSQSPRYKVAKRGQDVALRCDPISGHVSLFWYQQALGQGPEFLTYFQNEAQLDKSGLPSDRFFAERPEGSVSTLKIQRTQQEDSAVYLCASSLGRAGHEKLFFGSGTQLSVL.

This clonotype was detected once. The gene calls are TRBV11-2 and TRBJ1-2; possible D gene TRBD1, 5 bases. The CDR3 is made up of 15 amino acids. V lost 1 base and J 8 bases, leaving 17 bases between the germline ends. Germline V gene data show CDR1 as SGHAT and CDR2 as FQNNGV. The CDR3 protein is CASSLAPGRSNGYTF. The CDR3 bases are TGTGCCAGCAGCTTAGCCCCGGGGCGTAGTAACGGCTACACCTTC.

This clonotype was seen ten or more times. The chain recombines TRBV7-2 with TRBJ2-5, with D perhaps matching TRBD1 (6 bases). V was trimmed by 3 bases and J by 5 bases, leaving 10 bases between them. This CDR3 has 13 amino acids. The germline V gene has CDR1 SGHTA and CDR2 FQGNSA. CDR3 sequence reads: CASSLVQGETQYF. The CDR3 DNA reads as TGTGCCAGCAGCTTGGTACAGGGCGAGACCCAGTACTTC.

V is TRBV12-3 or TRBV12-4 and J is TRBJ2-5; D possibly corresponds to TRBD1 (5 bases). The V end lost 6 bases, the J end lost 5 bases, and 10 bases lay between the germline ends. CDR3 size: 12 residues. CDR3 sequence: CASRFTGETQYF. The CDR3 DNA is TGTGCCAGCAGATTCACAGGCGAGACCCAGTACTTC.

The chain is built from TRBV20-1 and TRBJ2-1; the D gene is possibly TRBD2 (5 bases). The CDR3 spans 12 residues. Per the germline V gene, CDR1 is DFQATT and CDR2 is SNEGSKA (reference sequence). Trimming removed 3 bases from V and 6 bases from J, with 9 bases in between. The CDR3 reads CSASRRGNEQFF. CDR3 sequence (DNA): TGCAGTGCTAGCCGTCGGGGCAATGAGCAGTTCTTC.

This clonotype came up a few times. The chain employs TRBV7-2 and TRBJ2-5; 8 bases align to TRBD2. Germline V gives CDR1 SGHTA, CDR2 FQGNSA. Germline trimming cut 7 bases from V and 5 bases from J; bases unmatched to any gene: 9. This CDR3 region has 14 residues. CDR3 in amino acids: CASTLTGGGETQYF. CDR3 coding DNA: TGTGCCAGCACCCTCACGGGGGGGGGGGAGACCCAGTACTTC.

V is TRBV7-8 and J is TRBJ2-1; 8 bases agree with TRBD2. The CDR3 covers 15 residues. Germline CDR1 SGHVS, CDR2 FQNEAQ. Trimming at V came to 2 bases and at J to 8 bases, leaving 8 bases not matched to a gene. The CDR3 DNA is TGTGCCAGCAGCTTAAGCGGGGGCGCGGGGTATGAGCAGTTCTTC. Encoded protein: CASSLSGGAGYEQFF.